This T cell receptor (beta chain) appears in the sequencing data of a study of technical replicates of blood from a handful of donors. Germline CDR1 LNHNV, CDR2 YYDKDF (reference sequence). The CDR3 sequence is 14 residues long. Unmatched junction bases numbered 10, after V lost 1 base and J lost 12 bases. Clones were sequenced by immunoSEQ multiplex PCR, and TCRdb holds only the in-frame ones, with some missing. The repertoire holds more than 65,000 clones, with less than 95% as singletons. The receptor's source is a human donor in good health. The rearrangement uses TRBV15 and TRBJ1-2; 8 nucleotides agree with TRBD1. The sequenced material came from T cells isolated from PBMCs. CDR3 loop: CATSRAQQTGVHTF. CDR3 DNA: TGTGCCACCAGCAGAGCACAACAGACAGGGGTCCACACCTTC.